The T cell receptor beta chain described here comes from a study of cytomegalovirus exposure and HLA in healthy donors. CDR3 size: 13 residues. Looked up from germline, CDR1 is LGHNA and CDR2 is YNFKEQ. Trimming removed 0 bases from V and 6 bases from J, with 6 bases in between. Researchers ran the PCR with 60 Vbeta and 13 Jbeta primers. Produced via immunoSEQ multiplex PCR; TCRdb's table is partial and in-frame only. This table has approximately 100,000 clones, over 60% appearing once. This clonotype was obtained from a man younger than 45 in good health and CMV-seronegative. This chain joins TRBV4-2 and TRBJ1-5, with D tentatively TRBD1 (5 bases). The sample taken for sequencing was PBMCs. In DNA, the CDR3 is TGTGCCAGCAGCCAAGACAGGGTTCAGCCCCAGCATTTT. This codes for CASSQDRVQPQHF.